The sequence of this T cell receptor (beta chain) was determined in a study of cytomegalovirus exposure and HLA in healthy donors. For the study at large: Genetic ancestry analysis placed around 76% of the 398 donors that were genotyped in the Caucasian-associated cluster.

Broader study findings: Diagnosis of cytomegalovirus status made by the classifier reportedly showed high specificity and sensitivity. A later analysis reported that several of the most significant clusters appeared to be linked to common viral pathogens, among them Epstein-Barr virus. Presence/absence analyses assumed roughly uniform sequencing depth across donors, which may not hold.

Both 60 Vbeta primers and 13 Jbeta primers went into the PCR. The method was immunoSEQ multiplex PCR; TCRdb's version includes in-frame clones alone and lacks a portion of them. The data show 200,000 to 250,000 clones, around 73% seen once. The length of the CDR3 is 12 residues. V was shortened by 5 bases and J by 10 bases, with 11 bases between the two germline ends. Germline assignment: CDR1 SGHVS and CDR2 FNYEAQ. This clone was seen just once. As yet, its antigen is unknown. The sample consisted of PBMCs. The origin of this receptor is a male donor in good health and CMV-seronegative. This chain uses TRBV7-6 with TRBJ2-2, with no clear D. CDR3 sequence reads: CASSDNPEELFF. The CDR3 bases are TGTGCCAGCAGCGACAACCCCGAGGAGCTGTTTTTT.